This T cell receptor beta chain appears in the sequencing data of a study of cytomegalovirus exposure and HLA in healthy donors. The V gene's germline CDR1 is MNHNS and CDR2 SASEGT. This CDR3 comprises 15 residues. Concerning this clone itself: Compared with germline, one end of the junction differs, possibly owing to a read error.

The PCR was carried out with 60 Vbeta primers and 13 Jbeta primers. The repertoire was sequenced with immunoSEQ multiplex PCR; TCRdb's copy has only in-frame clones and lacks some. The sample has 150,000 to 200,000 clones, roughly 80% seen once. This rearrangement joins TRBV6-1 to TRBJ2-7; 10 positions match TRBD2. This TCR was recovered from a man aged 18 to 30 in good health and CMV-seropositive. Material: PBMCs. The CDR3 bases are TGTGCCAGCAATGAAGCGGGAGGGCCGTCGGGCGAGCAGTACTTC. Protein: CASNEAGGPSGEQYF.